A single TCR beta chain is shown here with its context. The data were obtained in a study of blood T cell repertoires in COVID-19. Study in general: Both acute and convalescent COVID-19 samples were obtained from the United States, Italy and Spain. T cells, B-cell-depleted T cells, or PBMCs provided the cDNA or gDNA that served as material.

As originally analysed: Amplification of reference gene primers provided the estimated nucleated cell counts. Only in-frame clones appear in the TCRdb table, and some are missing; sequencing was by immunoSEQ multiplex PCR. The V and J calls and the clone size are those of that table, but D and trimming were determined from the DNA. The sample contains 90,000 to 150,000 clones, 65% to 80% of which appear only once. V lost 9 bases to trimming and J lost 2 bases, with 17 bases between them. Germline V CDR1 and CDR2: LNHDA, SQIVND (reference sequence). The CDR3 covers 15 residues. Input material: peripheral blood. The receptor's source is a man in his forties or fifties with acute or convalescent COVID-19. J is TRBJ1-5 and V is TRBV19, with a possible D match to TRBD1 (5 bases). For the CDR3, the DNA is TGTGCCAGCCACCGGGACTCCAGGGGCAATCAGCCCCAGCATTTT. Amino acid sequence: CASHRDSRGNQPQHF. Variable domain in full (rest from reference TRBV19 and TRBJ1-5): DGGITQSPKYLFRKEGQNVTLSCEQNLNHDAMYWYRQDPGQGLRLIYYSQIVNDFQKGDIAEGYSVSREKKESFPLTVTSAQKNPTAFYLCASHRDSRGNQPQHFGDGTRLSIL.